This TCR beta chain was observed in a study of blood T cell repertoires in COVID-19. About the study: Samples taken during acute and convalescent COVID-19 were collected in the United States, Italy and Spain. The cDNA or gDNA used as material had been derived from T cells, B-cell-depleted T cells, or PBMCs.

Per the original data handling: Scientists estimated how many nucleated cells there were by amplifying reference gene primers. Some clones are missing from TCRdb's copy, which holds only in-frame ones; the method was immunoSEQ multiplex PCR. That table is the source of V, J and clone size, and D and trimming were worked out from the DNA. Of 170,000 or so clones listed, approximately 86% are singletons. Patients at the Seattle site were enrolled during active infection and followed longitudinally. The V gene's germline CDR1 is GTSNPN and CDR2 SVGIG (reference sequence). V lost 8 bases to trimming and J lost 3 bases, with 16 bases between them. The CDR3 length is 13 residues.

The chain joins TRBV30 to TRBJ1-2; D possibly corresponds to TRBD1 (6 bases). The TCR originated in a man aged 55 to 70 with COVID-19, enrolled during active disease. The material sequenced was peripheral blood. CDR3 sequence (DNA): TGTGCCCGACAGAACAGGGCTGACTATGGCTACACCTTC. Its protein product is CARQNRADYGYTF.